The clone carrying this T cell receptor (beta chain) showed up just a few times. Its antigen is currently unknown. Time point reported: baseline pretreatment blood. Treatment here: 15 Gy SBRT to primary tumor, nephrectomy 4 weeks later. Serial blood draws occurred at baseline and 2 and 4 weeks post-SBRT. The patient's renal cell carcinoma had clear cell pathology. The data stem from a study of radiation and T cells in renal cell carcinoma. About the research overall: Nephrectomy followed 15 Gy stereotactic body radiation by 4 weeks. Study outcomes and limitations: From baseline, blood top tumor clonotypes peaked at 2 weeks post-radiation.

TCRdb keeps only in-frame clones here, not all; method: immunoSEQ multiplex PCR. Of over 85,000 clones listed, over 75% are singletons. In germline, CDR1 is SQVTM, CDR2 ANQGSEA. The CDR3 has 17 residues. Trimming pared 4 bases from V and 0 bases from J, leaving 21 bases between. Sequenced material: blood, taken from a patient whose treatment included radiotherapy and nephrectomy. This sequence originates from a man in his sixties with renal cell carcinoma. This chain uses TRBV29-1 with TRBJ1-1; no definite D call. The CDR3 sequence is CSVVERWAEVMNTEAFF. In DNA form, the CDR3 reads TGCAGCGTTGTGGAGAGGTGGGCAGAGGTCATGAACACTGAAGCTTTCTTT. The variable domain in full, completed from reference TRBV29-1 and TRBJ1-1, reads SAVISQKPSRDICQRGTSLTIQCQVDSQVTMMFWYRQQPGQSLTLIATANQGSEATYESGFVIDKFPISRPNLTFSTLTVSNMSPEDSSIYLCSVVERWAEVMNTEAFFGQGTRLTVV.